These 4 T cell receptor beta chains originate from one sample sequenced in a study of blood T cell repertoires in COVID-19. The repertoire was sequenced with immunoSEQ multiplex PCR; TCRdb's copy has only in-frame clones and lacks some. The table shows approximately 140,000 clones, with approximately 85% occurring only once. The specimen was peripheral blood. The receptors shown here come from a woman aged 60-75 years with COVID-19, enrolled during active disease.

The gene calls are TRBV4-1 and TRBJ2-3; 7 positions match TRBD1. With 5 bases clipped from V and 1 base from J, the junction kept 9 bases outside the gene matches. The CDR3 covers 16 residues. Germline CDR1 reads MGHRA; CDR2 reads YSYEKL. CDR3: CASSKPQGEGTDTQYF. DNA of the CDR3: TGCGCCAGCAGCAAACCTCAGGGGGAAGGCACAGATACGCAGTATTTT.

The chain combines TRBV9 with TRBJ2-3; D may be TRBD2 (6 bases). The V and J ends lost 2 bases and 0 bases respectively, with 16 bases between them. The CDR3 consists of 17 residues. Germline V lookup: CDR1 SGDLS, CDR2 YYNGEE. The DNA for the CDR3 is TGTGCCAGCAGCGTCAACATATGGAGGGACAGCACAGATACGCAGTATTTT. It translates to CASSVNIWRDSTDTQYF.

The chain joins TRBV13 to TRBJ2-1; 14 nucleotides agree with TRBD2. Germline assignment: CDR1 PRHDT and CDR2 FYEKMQ (reference sequence). Trimming removed 5 bases from V and 12 bases from J; junction bases left unmatched: 12. CDR3 length: 16 amino acids. The CDR3 is CASSGGTSGGRSGQFF. For the CDR3, the DNA is TGTGCCAGCAGCGGCGGGACTAGCGGGGGCCGTAGCGGGCAGTTCTTC. The full variable domain, with the rest looked up from reference TRBV13 and TRBJ2-1, is AAGVIQSPRHLIKEKRETATLKCYPIPRHDTVYWYQQGPGQDPQFLISFYEKMQSDKGSIPDRFSAQQFSDYHSELNMSSLELGDSALYFCASSGGTSGGRSGQFFGPGTRLTVL.

This chain links TRBV27 with TRBJ2-7, with TRBD2 matching 14 bases. J gave up 7 bases and V 4 bases, and 18 bases lay outside the gene matches. This CDR3 is built from 19 residues. CDR1 MNHEY and CDR2 SMNVEV come from the germline V gene (reference sequence). This CDR3 is CASSSWTSGGSSLIREQYF. CDR3 nucleotide sequence: TGTGCCAGCAGTTCCTGGACTAGCGGGGGGTCCTCCCTCATCCGGGAGCAGTACTTC.